This entry lists 32 T cell receptor beta chains sequenced from one sample in a study of Ad26.COV2.S vaccination and SARS-CoV-2 variants. Indicated treatment: approximately 18 received Ad26.COV2.S at low or high dose, single or two shots; 5 received placebo; per-sample allocation not given. Sample collection was performed on day 63 after the first vaccine or placebo injection. This table comes from immunoSEQ multiplex PCR, and its TCRdb copy is limited to in-frame clones, with some not included. The sample holds about 680,000 clones, around 90% seen once. The material was peripheral blood, obtained in a trial of Ad26.COV2.S vaccine versus placebo. These receptors came from a person aged 18-65 years who received the Ad26.COV2.S COVID-19 vaccine or a placebo.

Turning to this clone: Its ends do not fully match the called genes, so a read error is possible. The chain has TRBV19 and TRBJ2-7, with D unclear. There are 12 residues in the CDR3. The germline V gene encodes CDR1 LNHDA and CDR2 SQIVND (reference sequence). The CDR3 sequence: CASSTIGGFLSF. The CDR3 DNA is TGTGCCAGTAGTACCATTGGTGGCTTCCTAAGCTTC. Full variable domain (remainder filled in from reference TRBV19 and TRBJ2-7): DGGITQSPKYLFRKEGQNVTLSCEQNLNHDAMYWYRQDPGQGLRLIYYSQIVNDFQKGDIAEGYSVSREKKESFPLTVTSAQKNPTAFYLCASSTIGGFLSFGPGTRLTVT.

The chain joins TRBV30 to TRBJ2-2; a possible D gene is TRBD2 (5 bases). CDR3 length equals 14 residues. With 2 bases removed from V and 0 bases from J, the gap between germline ends came to 7 bases. The germline CDR1 and CDR2 sequences are GTSNPN and SVGIG (reference sequence). The CDR3 nucleotides read TGTGCCTGGAGTTCCGGGACGAACACCGGGGAGCTGTTTTTT. It yields the protein CAWSSGTNTGELFF.

CDR3 amino acids: CASSLGAAINSPLHF. CDR3 sequence (DNA): TGTGCCAGCAGCTTAGGTGCAGCCATAAATTCACCCCTCCACTTT. The rearrangement joins TRBV7-2 to TRBJ1-6; no definite D call. The CDR3 totals 15 residues. Germline-derived CDR1 and CDR2 are SGHTA and FQGNSA. With 1 base removed from V and 7 bases from J, the gap between germline ends came to 11 bases.

The rearrangement joins TRBV27 to TRBJ1-2, with D possibly TRBD1 on 6 matching bases. The CDR3 consists of 14 residues. Germline V gene data show CDR1 as MNHEY and CDR2 as SMNVEV (reference sequence). V lost 6 bases to trimming and J lost 4 bases, with 15 bases between them. DNA for the CDR3: TGTGCCAGCAGAACCACGGACAGCTTCTATGGCTACACCTTC. Its translation: CASRTTDSFYGYTF.

The genes are TRBV6-1 and TRBJ1-5, with D possibly TRBD1 on 5 matching bases. CDR1 and CDR2 from the germline V gene are MNHNS and SASEGT. The CDR3 consists of 12 residues. Trimming took off 0 bases at V and 14 bases at J, with 11 bases between the two ends. CDR3 residues: CASSEAGRNEHF. The CDR3 bases are TGTGCCAGCAGTGAAGCGGGGCGGAACGAGCATTTT.

The rearrangement links TRBV30 to TRBJ1-5; no firm D call. V lost 2 bases and J lost 5, with 10 bases in between. Per the germline V gene, CDR1 is GTSNPN and CDR2 is SVGIG (reference sequence). The CDR3 sequence is 13 residues long. This chain's CDR3 is CAWSFRGHQPQHF. In DNA, the CDR3 is TGTGCCTGGAGTTTTCGCGGTCATCAGCCCCAGCATTTT.

The chain couples TRBV18 to TRBJ2-7; TRBD1 matches 9 bases. The V gene's germline CDR1 is KGHSH and CDR2 LQKENI. CDR3 length: 15 amino acids. V lost 3 bases to trimming and J lost 4 bases; unmatched junction nucleotides: 7. The chain's CDR3 is CASSPYRGQRYEQYF. The CDR3 coding sequence is TGTGCCAGCTCACCGTACAGGGGGCAGCGGTACGAGCAGTACTTC.

The chain employs TRBV19 and TRBJ2-7; 9 nucleotides agree with TRBD1. J lost 2 bases, V lost 5 bases, and 7 bases had no gene match. Germline V lookup: CDR1 LNHDA, CDR2 SQIVND (reference sequence). This CDR3 is built from 15 residues. The DNA for the CDR3 is TGTGCCAGTAGTTCCATACAGGGGGCTACCTACGAGCAGTACTTC. This sequence encodes CASSSIQGATYEQYF.

The V call is TRBV19, the J call TRBJ1-1; D is unresolved. The V gene's germline CDR1 is LNHDA and CDR2 SQIVND (reference sequence). The CDR3 length is 14 residues. Trimming left V 3 bases short and J 4 bases short, with 12 bases between. The CDR3 DNA sequence: TGTGCCAGTAGTATTGTATGGGGAGGCACTGAAGCTTTCTTT. Protein: CASSIVWGGTEAFF. Using reference TRBV19 and TRBJ1-1 for the parts outside the CDR3, the full variable domain is DGGITQSPKYLFRKEGQNVTLSCEQNLNHDAMYWYRQDPGQGLRLIYYSQIVNDFQKGDIAEGYSVSREKKESFPLTVTSAQKNPTAFYLCASSIVWGGTEAFFGQGTRLTVV.

This chain links TRBV6-5 with TRBJ2-7; D perhaps matches TRBD1 (6 bases). Germline CDR1 is MNHEY and CDR2 is SVGAGI. The CDR3 length is 14 residues. V lost 4 bases to trimming and J lost 7 bases, with 17 bases between them. The CDR3 loop is CASSSTGKTREQYF. CDR3 in DNA: TGTGCCAGCAGTTCTACAGGGAAAACAAGAGAGCAGTACTTC.

J is TRBJ2-1 and V is TRBV12-3 or TRBV12-4, with 7 bases lining up with TRBD2. There are 12 residues in the CDR3. V dropped 4 bases and J dropped 15; count of bases not matched to a gene: 9. As DNA, the CDR3 is TGTGCCAGCAGTTCTGGCGGGAGACGCCCGTTCTTC. It specifies CASSSGGRRPFF.

The V gene is TRBV6-1, the J gene TRBJ1-1, with a tentative D call TRBD1 (5 bases). Germline lookup yields CDR1 MNHNS and CDR2 SASEGT. CDR3 length: 13 residues. V gave up 2 bases and J gave up 5 bases, with 9 bases separating them. CDR3 coding DNA: TGTGCCAGCAGTGAACAGGAGGGGACTGAAGCTTTCTTT. It translates to CASSEQEGTEAFF.

V gene TRBV18 combines with J gene TRBJ2-3, with D perhaps assigned TRBD1 or TRBD2 (5 bases each). Germline V gives CDR1 KGHSH, CDR2 LQKENI. Trimming pared 3 bases from V and 1 base from J, leaving 14 bases between. The CDR3 extends over 16 amino acids. The CDR3 is CASSPTGAGGTDTQYF. CDR3 DNA: TGTGCCAGCTCACCGACTGGGGCGGGTGGCACAGATACGCAGTATTTT.

This clone occurred once. The chain uses TRBV19 and TRBJ1-6, with a possible D match to TRBD1 (5 bases). V was pared by 4 bases and J by 3 bases, with 13 bases between. The germline V gene has CDR1 LNHDA and CDR2 SQIVND (reference sequence). This CDR3 comprises 16 residues. CDR3 protein: CASSTRASGYNSPLHF. CDR3 nucleotide sequence: TGTGCCAGTAGTACCAGGGCGTCCGGCTATAATTCACCCCTCCACTTT.

CDR3 loop: CASSELANTGELFF. DNA for the CDR3: TGTGCCAGCAGTGAACTTGCGAACACCGGGGAGCTGTTTTTT. The rearrangement joins TRBV2 to TRBJ2-2; D remains ambiguous. The V end was cut by 2 bases, the J end by 0 bases, with 4 bases between. CDR3 length: 14 residues. CDR1 and CDR2 (germline): SNHLY, FYNNEI.

This chain joins TRBV24-1 and TRBJ2-3; D possibly uses TRBD1 or TRBD2 (5 bases each). The germline V gene has CDR1 KGHDR and CDR2 SFDVKD. V lost 7 bases and J 4 bases, leaving 8 bases between the germline ends. The CDR3 has 12 amino acids. The CDR3 protein is CATRGTADTQYF. The CDR3 DNA reads TGTGCCACCAGAGGGACCGCAGATACGCAGTATTTT.

V usage is TRBV5-1 and J usage is TRBJ1-3, with D tentatively TRBD1 (6 bases). Germline assignment: CDR1 SGHRS and CDR2 YFSETQ. The CDR3 is made up of 16 amino acids. With 4 bases removed from V and 0 bases from J, the gap between germline ends came to 14 bases. The CDR3: CASSDDRPSSGNTIYF. CDR3 nucleotides: TGCGCCAGCAGCGATGACAGGCCCAGCTCTGGAAACACCATATATTTT.

This chain connects TRBV19 to TRBJ2-5; possible D gene TRBD1, 5 bases. The germline CDR1 and CDR2 sequences are LNHDA and SQIVND (reference sequence). Trimming took 0 bases from V and 5 from J, leaving 7 bases between them. The CDR3 is made up of 13 amino acids. For the CDR3, the DNA is TGTGCCAGTAGTATAGACAGGGCGGAGACCCAGTACTTC. This translates into CASSIDRAETQYF.

This clone was observed a handful of times. The V gene is TRBV4-1, the J gene TRBJ1-2; 7 nucleotides agree with TRBD1. V was clipped by 1 base and J by 4 bases; unmatched bases: 18. The CDR3 loop spans 19 amino acids. Germline CDR1 and CDR2: MGHRA and YSYEKL. CDR3 sequence (DNA): TGCGCCAGCAGCCAAGCTCAGGGGGTATCCGCGAGTCTTGGCTATGGCTACACCTTC. Its translation is CASSQAQGVSASLGYGYTF.

On this clone: Within the sample, other DNA sequences also encode this same CDR3. The chain links TRBV12-3 or TRBV12-4 to TRBJ1-5; possible D gene TRBD1, 6 bases. The CDR3 spans 12 residues. Trimming took off 6 bases at V and 6 bases at J, with 9 bases between the two ends. CDR3 region: CASSLGGQPQHF. The CDR3 DNA reads as TGTGCCAGCAGCCTAGGGGGTCAGCCCCAGCATTTT.

This rearrangement joins TRBV5-1 to TRBJ2-5, with D perhaps matching TRBD2 (6 bases). The CDR3 contains 16 residues. Between the trimmed V and J ends, which lost 4 bases and 4 bases, there was a span of 20 bases. Germline-derived CDR1 and CDR2 are SGHRS and YFSETQ. This CDR3 is CASSPFGQGGGETQYF. The CDR3 DNA reads TGCGCCAGCAGCCCTTTTGGGCAGGGAGGAGGAGAGACCCAGTACTTC.

This sequence joins TRBV3-1 (or the pseudogene TRBV3-2) and TRBJ2-2; D is unresolved. Per the germline V gene, CDR1 is LGHDT and CDR2 is YNNKEL (reference sequence). Trimming cost V 4 bases and J 2 bases, with 5 bases left between them. The CDR3 has 13 amino acids. The CDR3 DNA follows: TGTGCCAGCAGCCGAGAAAACACCGGGGAGCTGTTTTTT. This gives the protein CASSRENTGELFF.

J is TRBJ2-3 and V is TRBV7-2, with 8 bases aligning to TRBD2. This CDR3 contains 15 residues. The germline gives CDR1 SGHTA, CDR2 FQGNSA. V was clipped by 5 bases and J by 3 bases; unmatched bases: 7. The CDR3 DNA reads as TGTGCCAGCAGCCGTAGCGGGATTGTGACAGATACGCAGTATTTT. This codes for CASSRSGIVTDTQYF. Supplemented by reference TRBV7-2 and TRBJ2-3, the full variable domain reads GAGVSQSPSNKVTEKGKDVELRCDPISGHTALYWYRQSLGQGLEFLIYFQGNSAPDKSGLPSDRFSAERTGGSVSTLTIQRTQQEDSAVYLCASSRSGIVTDTQYFGPGTRLTVL.

V usage is TRBV6-5 and J usage is TRBJ2-5, with 7 nucleotides matching TRBD2. The CDR3 runs to 14 residues. Germline trimming cut 5 bases from V and 5 bases from J; bases unmatched to any gene: 8. Germline V gives CDR1 MNHEY, CDR2 SVGAGI. The CDR3 region has the DNA TGTGCCAGCAGTCCCGGAGGGACTAAGGAGACCCAGTACTTC. Translated: CASSPGGTKETQYF.

The gene calls are TRBV30 and TRBJ1-1, with a weak D call TRBD1 (5 bases). This CDR3 has 13 amino acids. Per the germline V gene, CDR1 is GTSNPN and CDR2 is SVGIG (reference sequence). V was trimmed by 4 bases and J by 3 bases, leaving 12 bases between them. The CDR3 region has the DNA TGTGCCTGGACCCGGGGGGGAGACACTGAAGCTTTCTTT. This translates into CAWTRGGDTEAFF.

The chain recombines TRBV7-2 with TRBJ1-5; D unresolved. Trimming stripped 1 base from V and 11 bases from J, with 12 bases between. Germline CDR1 and CDR2: SGHTA and FQGNSA. This CDR3 region has 13 residues. The CDR3 nucleotides read TGTGCCAGCAGCTTAGATGGGTTCGGGGCCCAGCATTTT. It is translated as CASSLDGFGAQHF.

CDR3 nucleotides: TGTGCCAGTAGGACAGGGGCCGGGGAGCTGTTTTTT. Residues: CASRTGAGELFF. This chain connects TRBV19 to TRBJ2-2; 8 positions match TRBD1. Trimming at V came to 6 bases and at J to 6 bases, leaving 0 bases not matched to a gene. Germline assignment: CDR1 LNHDA and CDR2 SQIVND (reference sequence). CDR3 length: 12 residues. The full variable domain, in which reference TRBV19 and TRBJ2-2 provide the parts outside the CDR3, is DGGITQSPKYLFRKEGQNVTLSCEQNLNHDAMYWYRQDPGQGLRLIYYSQIVNDFQKGDIAEGYSVSREKKESFPLTVTSAQKNPTAFYLCASRTGAGELFFGEGSRLTVL.

The rearrangement links TRBV19 to TRBJ2-2; 8 nucleotides align to TRBD2. From germline, CDR1 is LNHDA and CDR2 SQIVND (reference sequence). CDR3 size: 15 residues. The ends lost 5 bases at V and 6 bases at J; junction bases unmatched: 8. The CDR3 bases are TGTGCCAGTAGTGGGGGTAGCGGGATGCCCGGGGAGCTGTTTTTT. Amino acid sequence: CASSGGSGMPGELFF. The whole variable domain, filled in from reference TRBV19 and TRBJ2-2, reads DGGITQSPKYLFRKEGQNVTLSCEQNLNHDAMYWYRQDPGQGLRLIYYSQIVNDFQKGDIAEGYSVSREKKESFPLTVTSAQKNPTAFYLCASSGGSGMPGELFFGEGSRLTVL.

This clone turned up a few times. J is TRBJ2-7 and V is TRBV18, with no clear D. The CDR3 contains 14 residues. Germline lookup yields CDR1 KGHSH and CDR2 LQKENI. V was trimmed by 3 bases and J by 3 bases, leaving 12 bases between them. DNA of the CDR3: TGTGCCAGCTCACCGCCGACGGTCAGCTACGAGCAGTACTTC. Its protein product is CASSPPTVSYEQYF.

This chain links TRBV24-1 with TRBJ2-7, with no clear D. The CDR3 is 11 residues long. Germline values: CDR1 KGHDR, CDR2 SFDVKD. The V and J ends lost 8 bases and 2 bases respectively, with 6 bases between them. The CDR3 nucleotides are TGTGCCACCACTGAACCCTACGAGCAGTACTTC. Its protein is CATTEPYEQYF.

The CDR3 DNA follows: TGCAGCACGGGACAGCCAGAGACCCAGTACTTC. Residues: CSTGQPETQYF. V usage is TRBV29-1 and J usage is TRBJ2-5; 7 positions agree with TRBD1. Germline V lookup: CDR1 SQVTM, CDR2 ANQGSEA. The CDR3 extends over 11 amino acids. With V trimmed by 8 bases and J by 4 bases, 4 bases remained unmatched.

CDR3 bases: TGTGCCAGCAGCCTAAGGGCCAGGGGGGATGGCTACACCTTC. Translated, it gives CASSLRARGDGYTF. The rearrangement links TRBV4-2 to TRBJ1-2; 7 bases are shared with TRBD1. CDR1 and CDR2 from the germline V gene are LGHNA and YNFKEQ. V dropped 4 bases and J dropped 6; count of bases not matched to a gene: 8. This CDR3 contains 14 residues.